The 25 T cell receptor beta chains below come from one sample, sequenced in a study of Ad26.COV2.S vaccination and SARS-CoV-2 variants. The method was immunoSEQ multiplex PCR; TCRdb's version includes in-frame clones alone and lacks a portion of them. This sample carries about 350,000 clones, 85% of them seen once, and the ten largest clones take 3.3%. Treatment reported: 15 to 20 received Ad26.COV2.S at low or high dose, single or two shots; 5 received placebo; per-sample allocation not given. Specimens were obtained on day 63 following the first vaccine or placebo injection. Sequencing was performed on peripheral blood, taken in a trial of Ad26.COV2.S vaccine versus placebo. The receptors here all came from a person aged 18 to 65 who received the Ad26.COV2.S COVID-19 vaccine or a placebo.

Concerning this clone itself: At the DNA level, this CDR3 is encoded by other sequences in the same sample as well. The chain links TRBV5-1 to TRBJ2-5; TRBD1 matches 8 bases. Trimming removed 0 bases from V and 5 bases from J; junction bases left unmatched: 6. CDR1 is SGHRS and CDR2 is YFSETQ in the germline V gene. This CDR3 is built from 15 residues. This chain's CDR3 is CASSLAPGGAETQYF. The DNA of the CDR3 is TGCGCCAGCAGCTTGGCACCAGGGGGCGCGGAGACCCAGTACTTC.

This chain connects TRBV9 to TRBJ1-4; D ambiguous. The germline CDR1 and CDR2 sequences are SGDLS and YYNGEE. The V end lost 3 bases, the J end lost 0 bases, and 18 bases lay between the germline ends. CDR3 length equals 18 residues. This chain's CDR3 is CASSASPDAGATNEKLFF. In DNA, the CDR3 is TGTGCCAGCAGCGCCTCCCCCGATGCGGGAGCAACTAATGAAAAACTGTTTTTT.

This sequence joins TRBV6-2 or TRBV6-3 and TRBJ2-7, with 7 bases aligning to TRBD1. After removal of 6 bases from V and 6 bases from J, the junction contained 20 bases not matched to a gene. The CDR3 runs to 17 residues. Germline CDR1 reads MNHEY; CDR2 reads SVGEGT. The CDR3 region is CASSPTRPRQGFLEQYF. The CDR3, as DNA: TGTGCCAGCAGCCCCACCCGTCCACGACAGGGCTTTCTCGAGCAGTACTTC.

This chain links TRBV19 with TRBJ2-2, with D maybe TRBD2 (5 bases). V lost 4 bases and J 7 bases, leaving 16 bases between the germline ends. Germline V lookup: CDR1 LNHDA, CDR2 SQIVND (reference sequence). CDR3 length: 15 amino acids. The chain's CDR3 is CASSKGRLAGGELFF. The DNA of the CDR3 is TGTGCCAGTAGTAAAGGACGCCTCGCGGGCGGGGAGCTGTTTTTT.

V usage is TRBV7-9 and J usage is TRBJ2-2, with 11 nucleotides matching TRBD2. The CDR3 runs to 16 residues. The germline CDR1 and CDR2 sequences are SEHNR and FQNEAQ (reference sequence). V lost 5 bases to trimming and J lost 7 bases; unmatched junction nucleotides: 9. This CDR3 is CASSLVAGGLIGELFF. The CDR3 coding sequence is TGTGCCAGCAGCCTCGTAGCGGGGGGGCTCATCGGGGAGCTGTTTTTT.

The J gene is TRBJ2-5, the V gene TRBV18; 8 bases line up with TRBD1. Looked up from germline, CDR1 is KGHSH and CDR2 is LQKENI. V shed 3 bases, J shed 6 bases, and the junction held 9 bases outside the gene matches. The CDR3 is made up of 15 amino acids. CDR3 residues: CASSPQDRAVKTQYF. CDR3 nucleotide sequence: TGTGCCAGCTCACCGCAGGACAGGGCGGTTAAGACCCAGTACTTC.

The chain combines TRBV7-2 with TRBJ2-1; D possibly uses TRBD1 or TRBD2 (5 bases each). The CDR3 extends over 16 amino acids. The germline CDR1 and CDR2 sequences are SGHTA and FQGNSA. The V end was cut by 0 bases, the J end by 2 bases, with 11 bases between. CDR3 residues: CASSLASGAPYNEQFF. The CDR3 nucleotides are TGTGCCAGCAGCTTAGCATCCGGGGCTCCCTACAATGAGCAGTTCTTC.

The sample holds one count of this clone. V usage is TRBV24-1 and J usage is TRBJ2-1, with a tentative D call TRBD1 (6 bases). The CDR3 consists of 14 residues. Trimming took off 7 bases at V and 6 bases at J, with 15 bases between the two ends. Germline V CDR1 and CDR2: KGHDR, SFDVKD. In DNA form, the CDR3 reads TGTGCCACCAGGGACAGCCTAACCTCCAATGAGCAGTTCTTC. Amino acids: CATRDSLTSNEQFF.

The CDR3 loop is CATSGTGGYQETQYF. The DNA of the CDR3 is TGTGCCACCAGTGGAACAGGGGGCTACCAAGAGACCCAGTACTTC. The chain links TRBV24-1 to TRBJ2-5; TRBD1 aligns across 9 bases. Germline loops: CDR1 KGHDR, CDR2 SFDVKD. This CDR3 contains 15 residues. Losses at the gene ends were 5 bases for V and 0 bases for J; bases not matched to a gene: 3.

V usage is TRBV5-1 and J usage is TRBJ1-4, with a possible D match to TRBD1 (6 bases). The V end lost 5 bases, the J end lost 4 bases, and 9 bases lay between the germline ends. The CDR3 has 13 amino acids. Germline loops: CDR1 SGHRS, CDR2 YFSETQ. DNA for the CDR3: TGCGCCAGCAGTACAGGGAGTAATGAAAAACTGTTTTTT. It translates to CASSTGSNEKLFF.

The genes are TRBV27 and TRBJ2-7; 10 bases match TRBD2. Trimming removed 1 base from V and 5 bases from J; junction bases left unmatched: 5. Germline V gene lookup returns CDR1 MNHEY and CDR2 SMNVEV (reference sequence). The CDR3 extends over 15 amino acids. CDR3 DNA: TGTGCCAGCAGTTTATATCTAGCGGGGGTCCACGAGCAGTACTTC. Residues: CASSLYLAGVHEQYF.

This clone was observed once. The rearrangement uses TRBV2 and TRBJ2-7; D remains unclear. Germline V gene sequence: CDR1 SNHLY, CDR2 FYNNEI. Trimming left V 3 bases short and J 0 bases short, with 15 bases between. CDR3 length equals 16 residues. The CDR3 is CASSDPSGMSSYEQYF. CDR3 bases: TGTGCCAGCAGTGATCCTTCAGGTATGAGCTCCTACGAGCAGTACTTC.

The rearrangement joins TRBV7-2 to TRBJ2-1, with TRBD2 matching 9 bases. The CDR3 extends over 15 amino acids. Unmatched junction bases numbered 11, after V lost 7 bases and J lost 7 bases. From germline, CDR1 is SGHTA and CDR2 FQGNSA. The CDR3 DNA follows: TGTGCCAGCATCGCCGGCGGGGGGGCCTCGAATGAGCAGTTCTTC. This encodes CASIAGGGASNEQFF.

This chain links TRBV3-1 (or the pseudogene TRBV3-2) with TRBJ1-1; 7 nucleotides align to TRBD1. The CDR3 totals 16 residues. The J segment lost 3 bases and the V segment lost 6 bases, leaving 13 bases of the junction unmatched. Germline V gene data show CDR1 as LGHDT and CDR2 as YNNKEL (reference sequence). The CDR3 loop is CASSLPRTGGHTEAFF. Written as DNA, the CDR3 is TGTGCCAGCAGTCTACCCCGGACAGGCGGGCACACTGAAGCTTTCTTT.

The CDR3 DNA reads as TGTGCCAGCAGCCCCTCCCCCCCTCAGCCCCAGCATTTT. Translating gives CASSPSPPQPQHF. The V and J genes are TRBV7-2 and TRBJ1-5; D gene ambiguous. The germline CDR1 and CDR2 sequences are SGHTA and FQGNSA. Trimming shortened V by 5 bases and J by 6 bases, and 11 bases separated the two germline ends. CDR3 size: 13 residues.

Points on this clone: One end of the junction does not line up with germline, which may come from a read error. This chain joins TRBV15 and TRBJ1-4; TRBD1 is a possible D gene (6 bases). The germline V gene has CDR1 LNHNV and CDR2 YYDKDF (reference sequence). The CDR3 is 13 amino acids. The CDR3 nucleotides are TGTGCCACCCGCAGCAGGGGAAATGAAAAACTGTTTTTT. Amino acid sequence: CATRSRGNEKLFF.

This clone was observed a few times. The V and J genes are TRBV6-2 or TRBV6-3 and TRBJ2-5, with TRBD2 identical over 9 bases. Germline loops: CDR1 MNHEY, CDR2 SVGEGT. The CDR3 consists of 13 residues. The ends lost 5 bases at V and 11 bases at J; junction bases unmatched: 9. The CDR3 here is CASSRTPAGGQYF. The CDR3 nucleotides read TGTGCCAGCAGTCGAACACCAGCGGGGGGTCAGTACTTC.

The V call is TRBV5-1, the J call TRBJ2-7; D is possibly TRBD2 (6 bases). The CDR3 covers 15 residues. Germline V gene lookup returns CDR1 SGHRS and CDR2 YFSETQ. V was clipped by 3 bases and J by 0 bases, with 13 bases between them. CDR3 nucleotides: TGCGCCAGCAGCTGGTCTTCGGGGGTCTCCTACGAGCAGTACTTC. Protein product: CASSWSSGVSYEQYF.

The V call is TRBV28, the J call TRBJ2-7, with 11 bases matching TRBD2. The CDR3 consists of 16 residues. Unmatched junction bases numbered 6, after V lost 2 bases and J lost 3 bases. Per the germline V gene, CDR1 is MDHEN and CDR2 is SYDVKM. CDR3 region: CASSLILAGEIYEQYF. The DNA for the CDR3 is TGTGCCAGCAGTTTAATACTAGCGGGAGAAATCTACGAGCAGTACTTC. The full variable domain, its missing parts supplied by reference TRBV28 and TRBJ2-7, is DVKVTQSSRYLVKRTGEKVFLECVQDMDHENMFWYRQDPGLGLRLIYFSYDVKMKEKGDIPEGYSVSREKKERFSLILESASTNQTSMYLCASSLILAGEIYEQYFGPGTRLTVT.

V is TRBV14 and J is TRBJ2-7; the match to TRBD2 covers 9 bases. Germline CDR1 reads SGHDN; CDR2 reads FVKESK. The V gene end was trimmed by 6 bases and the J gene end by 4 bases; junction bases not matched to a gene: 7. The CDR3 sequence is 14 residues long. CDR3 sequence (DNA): TGTGCCAGCAGGCTAGCGGGATCAAAATACGAGCAGTACTTC. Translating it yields CASRLAGSKYEQYF.

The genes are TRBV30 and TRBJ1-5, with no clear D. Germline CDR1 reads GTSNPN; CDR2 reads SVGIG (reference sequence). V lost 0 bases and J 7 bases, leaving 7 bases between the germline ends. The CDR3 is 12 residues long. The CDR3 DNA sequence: TGTGCCTGGAGTGTATCGGGCCAGCCCCAGCATTTT. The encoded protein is CAWSVSGQPQHF.

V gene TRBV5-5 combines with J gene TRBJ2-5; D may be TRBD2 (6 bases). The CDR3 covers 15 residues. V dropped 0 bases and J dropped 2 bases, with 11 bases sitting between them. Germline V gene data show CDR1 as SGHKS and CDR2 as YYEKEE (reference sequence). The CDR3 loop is CASSLGGGTQETQYF. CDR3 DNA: TGTGCCAGCAGCTTGGGTGGCGGGACGCAAGAGACCCAGTACTTC.

The CDR3 reads CASSKDGYYYEQYF. CDR3 DNA: TGTGCCAGCAGTAAGGACGGTTATTACTACGAGCAGTACTTC. The chain recombines TRBV25-1 with TRBJ2-7; no clear D. The CDR3 has 14 residues. The germline CDR1 and CDR2 sequences are MGHDK and SYGVNS. Trimming cost V 5 bases and J 3 bases, with 14 bases left between them.

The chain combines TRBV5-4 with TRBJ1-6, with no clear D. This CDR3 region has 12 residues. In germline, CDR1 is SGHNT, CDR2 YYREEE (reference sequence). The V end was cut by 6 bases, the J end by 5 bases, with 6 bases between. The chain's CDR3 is CASTLDNSPLHF. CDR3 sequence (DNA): TGTGCCAGCACCCTTGATAATTCACCCCTCCACTTT. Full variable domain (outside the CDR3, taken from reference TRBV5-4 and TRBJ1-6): ETGVTQSPTHLIKTRGQQVTLRCSSQSGHNTVSWYQQALGQGPQFIFQYYREEENGRGNFPPRFSGLQFPNYSSELNVNALELDDSALYLCASTLDNSPLHFGNGTRLTVT.

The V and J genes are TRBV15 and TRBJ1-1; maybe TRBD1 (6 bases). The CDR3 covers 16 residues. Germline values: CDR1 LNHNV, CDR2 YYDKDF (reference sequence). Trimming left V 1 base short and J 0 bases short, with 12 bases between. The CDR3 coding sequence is TGTGCCACCAGCAGAGTGGGGGCGCGGATGAACACTGAAGCTTTCTTT. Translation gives CATSRVGARMNTEAFF.